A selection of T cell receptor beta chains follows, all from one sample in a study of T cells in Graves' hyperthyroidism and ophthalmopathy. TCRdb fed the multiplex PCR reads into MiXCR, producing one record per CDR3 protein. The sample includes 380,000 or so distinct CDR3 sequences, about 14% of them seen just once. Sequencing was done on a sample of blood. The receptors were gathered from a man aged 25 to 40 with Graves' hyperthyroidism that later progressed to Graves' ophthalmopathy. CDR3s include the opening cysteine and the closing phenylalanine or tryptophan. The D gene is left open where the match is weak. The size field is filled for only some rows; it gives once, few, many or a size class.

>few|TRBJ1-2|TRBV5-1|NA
CASTAMDGLYGYTF
TGCGCCAGCACCGCCATGGACGGTCTCTATGGCTACACCTTC
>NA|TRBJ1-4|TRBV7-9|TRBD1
CASSLNRGSEKLCF
TGTGCCAGCAGCCTTAACAGGGGGAGTGAAAAACTGTGTTTT
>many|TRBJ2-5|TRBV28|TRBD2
CASSFYSGGLETQYF
TGTGCCAGCAGCTTTTATAGCGGGGGGTTGGAGACCCAGTACTTC
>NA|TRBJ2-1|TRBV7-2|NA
CASSLLGTTFGEQFF
TGTGCCAGCAGCCTACTAGGGACCACCTTCGGTGAGCAGTTCTTC
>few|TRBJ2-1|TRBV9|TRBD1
CASSVEDRGGNEQFF
TGTGCCAGCAGCGTCGAGGACAGGGGTGGGAATGAGCAGTTCTTC
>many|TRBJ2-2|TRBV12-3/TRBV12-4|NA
CASTEEEGGELFF
TGTGCCAGCACTGAGGAGGAAGGCGGGGAGCTGTTTTTT
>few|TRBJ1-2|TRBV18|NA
CASSPDMTGYGYTF
TGTGCCAGCTCACCAGACATGACTGGCTATGGCTACACCTTC
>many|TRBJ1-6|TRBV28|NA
CASSSAQGYSPLHF
TGTGCCAGCAGTTCTGCTCAGGGATATTCACCCCTCCACTTT
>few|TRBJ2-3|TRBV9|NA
CASSVDSADTQYF
TGTGCCAGCAGCGTAGATTCGGCAGATACGCAGTATTTT
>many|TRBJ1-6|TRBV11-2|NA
CASSLQGPHNSPLHF
TGTGCCAGCAGCCTACAGGGACCTCATAATTCACCCCTCCACTTT
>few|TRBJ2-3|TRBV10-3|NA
CAISATASTDTQYF
TGTGCCATCAGTGCTACAGCTAGCACAGATACGCAGTATTTT
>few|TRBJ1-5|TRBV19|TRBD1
CASSLPGGRQPQHF
TGTGCCAGTAGTCTACCAGGGGGCAGGCAGCCCCAGCATTTT
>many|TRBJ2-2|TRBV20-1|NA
CSARPHGELFF
TGCAGTGCTAGACCCCACGGGGAGCTGTTTTTT
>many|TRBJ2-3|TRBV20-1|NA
CSARGGTDTQYF
TGCAGTGCTAGGGGGGGAACAGATACGCAGTATTTT
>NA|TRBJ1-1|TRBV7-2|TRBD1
CASSPYPTGGGTEAFF
TGTGCCAGCAGCCCATACCCCACAGGGGGTGGGACTGAAGCTTTCTTT
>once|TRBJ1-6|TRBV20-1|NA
CNASPSRGLYNSPLHF
TGCAATGCTTCACCCTCGCGGGGGCTCTATAATTCACCCCTCCACTTT
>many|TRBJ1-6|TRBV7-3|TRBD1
CASSIGTENSPLHF
TGTGCCAGCAGCATCGGGACAGAGAATTCACCCCTCCACTTT
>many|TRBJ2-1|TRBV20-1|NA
CSGRAVHNEQFF
TGCAGTGGGCGCGCGGTTCACAATGAGCAGTTCTTC
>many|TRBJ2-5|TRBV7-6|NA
CASSLMWDPETQYF
TGTGCCAGCAGCTTAATGTGGGACCCAGAGACCCAGTACTTC
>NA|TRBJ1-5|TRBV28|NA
CAVHPGRHLYSNQPQHF
TGTGCCGTACACCCGGGACGGCACCTCTATAGCAATCAGCCCCAGCATTTT
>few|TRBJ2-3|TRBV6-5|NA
CASSPTRRQADTQYF
TGTGCCAGCAGCCCGACTAGAAGGCAGGCGGATACGCAGTATTTT
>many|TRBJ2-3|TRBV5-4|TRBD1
CASSQTGGRTDTQYF
TGTGCCAGCAGCCAAACAGGGGGCCGCACAGATACGCAGTATTTT
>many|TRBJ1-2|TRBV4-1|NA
CASSRSYQVDYGYTF
TGCGCCAGCAGCCGCTCATACCAGGTTGACTATGGCTACACCTTC
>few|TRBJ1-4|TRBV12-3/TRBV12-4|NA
CASTSYPDEKLFF
TGTGCCAGCACCTCATATCCAGATGAAAAACTGTTTTTT